The entry that follows covers one T cell receptor (beta chain) sequence. The sample is drawn from a study of blood T cell repertoires in COVID-19. Study information: Samples representing acute and convalescent COVID-19 were sourced from the United States, Italy and Spain. In each case, the material was cDNA or gDNA derived from T cells, B-cell-depleted T cells, or PBMCs.

Profiled with immunoSEQ multiplex PCR; TCRdb holds only in-frame clones, not every one. The repertoire holds more than 85,000 clones, with about nine tenths as singletons. This CDR3 has 16 amino acids. Germline lookup yields CDR1 WNHNN and CDR2 SYGVQD (reference sequence). The V and J ends lost 4 bases and 5 bases, in that order; junction bases with no gene match: 11. The V call is TRBV10-1, the J call TRBJ2-1, with 7 bases identical to TRBD1. The material sequenced was peripheral blood. The origin of this receptor is a woman in her seventies with acute or convalescent COVID-19. CDR3 nucleotides: TGCGCCAGCAGTGCCCCTCCGGGACAGCTAAACAATGAGCAGTTCTTC. It yields the protein CASSAPPGQLNNEQFF.